The present T cell receptor beta chain was sequenced within a study of T cell responses to AZD1222 COVID-19 vaccine. Notes on the study in general: A mostly white British donor set with more females was recruited, and clonal diversity was possibly underestimated. Among vaccine-associated CD4 TCRs, coverage spanned spike, with dominance at 160-218 and 743-854. At baseline, seropositivity was found in only a handful of AZD1222 recipients. Following two doses of AZD1222, Spike-specific TCR breadth and depth rose.

Clones were read by immunoSEQ multiplex PCR, and TCRdb kept only the in-frame ones, dropping some. The data contain approximately 140,000 clones, about 93% of them seen just once; the ten biggest clones take up roughly 5.5%. Of note for this clone: Antigen specificity is unknown.

V lost 5 bases and J lost 0; bases outside the gene matches: 1. The CDR3 runs to 13 residues. The V gene is TRBV12-3 or TRBV12-4, the J gene TRBJ2-7; TRBD2 agrees at 7 bases. This specimen consisted of peripheral blood, obtained on day 0 of AZD1222 vaccination. The source is an adult in good health. The CDR3 DNA sequence: TGTGCCAGCAGTCGCGGGAGCTCCTACGAGCAGTACTTC. Its translation: CASSRGSSYEQYF.